This passage covers 9 T cell receptor beta chains from one sample sequenced in a study of T cell changes during pregnancy in multiple sclerosis (dated by TCRdb to about 2019). Libraries were prepared through the immunoSEQ multiplex PCR assay. TCRdb limited this immuneACCESS table to in-frame rearrangements with V and J called. A share of clones is missing; checked studies link under half to unresolved V genes, and the rest is unexplained. The sample includes tens of thousands of clones, with around 94% observed a single time. The top ten constitute about 1.5% of the sample. The specimen sequenced was peripheral blood. The receptor source for this set is a female donor with multiple sclerosis, enrolled in a pregnancy study.

This chain joins TRBV28 and TRBJ2-1; TRBD2 matches 11 bases. In germline, CDR1 is MDHEN, CDR2 SYDVKM. V dropped 6 bases and J dropped 4; count of bases not matched to a gene: 5. The CDR3 consists of 15 residues. Here the CDR3 DNA reads TGTGCCAGCAGCCCCGTAGCGGGAGGGTACAATGAGCAGTTCTTC. This codes for CASSPVAGGYNEQFF.

The CDR3 sequence: CASSGQGRTDTQYF. CDR3 sequence (DNA): TGTGCCAGCAGTGGACAGGGCAGGACAGATACGCAGTATTTT. This chain joins TRBV2 and TRBJ2-3, with 7 bases matching TRBD1. The CDR3 is 14 residues long. The germline CDR1 and CDR2 sequences are SNHLY and FYNNEI. J lost 3 bases, V lost 4 bases, and 4 bases had no gene match.

The chain employs TRBV5-5 and TRBJ2-2; D gene ambiguous. The CDR3 consists of 16 residues. Trimming left V 0 bases short and J 0 bases short, with 9 bases between. Looked up from germline, CDR1 is SGHKS and CDR2 is YYEKEE (reference sequence). CDR3 in DNA: TGTGCCAGCAGCTTGGTGTGGCGACCGAACACCGGGGAGCTGTTTTTT. Its translation: CASSLVWRPNTGELFF.

The V and J genes are TRBV21-1 and TRBJ2-7; the table's D gene call, TRBD2, was not cross checked with the DNA. TRBV21-1 is designated a pseudogene. This CDR3 spans 14 amino acids. The CDR3 is CASTNREGSYEQYF. The CDR3 DNA follows: TGTGCCAGCACGAACAGGGAGGGCTCCTACGAGCAGTACTTC.

This clone was counted a single time. This chain joins TRBV28 and TRBJ1-2; D is ambiguous. Trimming took off 5 bases at V and 0 bases at J, with 4 bases between the two ends. Germline CDR1 reads MDHEN; CDR2 reads SYDVKM. This CDR3 has 12 residues. CDR3 coding DNA: TGTGCCAGCAGTGCACCTAACTATGGCTACACCTTC. Protein product: CASSAPNYGYTF.

In its sample, this clone was seen once. This chain links TRBV29-1 with TRBJ2-7; TRBD2 agrees at 14 bases. This CDR3 spans 14 amino acids. CDR1 and CDR2 (germline): SQVTM, ANQGSEA. Trimming cost V 7 bases and J 3 bases; bases outside gene matches: 5. The CDR3 nucleotides read TGCAGCGGACTAGCGGGAGGGCCTAGCTACGAGCAGTACTTC. It specifies CSGLAGGPSYEQYF.

In its sample, this clone was seen a few times. This rearrangement joins TRBV6-1 to TRBJ1-2; possibly TRBD1 for D (5 bases). The CDR3 covers 15 residues. The V and J ends lost 2 bases and 4 bases respectively, with 14 bases between them. Per germline, CDR1 MNHNS and CDR2 SASEGT. The CDR3 DNA is TGTGCCAGCAGTGAAAGCGATTCCGGGGGCTATGGCTACACCTTC. Translation gives CASSESDSGGYGYTF.

V is TRBV18 and J is TRBJ2-3, with D possibly being TRBD1 (6 bases). The CDR3 loop spans 13 amino acids. Trimming shortened V by 3 bases and J by 6 bases, and 10 bases separated the two germline ends. The germline gives CDR1 KGHSH, CDR2 LQKENI. Here the CDR3 reads CASSPNRDDTQYF. CDR3 coding DNA: TGTGCCAGCTCACCTAACAGGGACGATACGCAGTATTTT.

The V gene is TRBV5-1, the J gene TRBJ2-3; D is possibly TRBD1 (7 bases). V dropped 2 bases and J dropped 5 bases, with 18 bases sitting between them. The germline V gene has CDR1 SGHRS and CDR2 YFSETQ. This CDR3 has 16 amino acids. The CDR3, as DNA: TGCGCCAGCAGCTTTGCTCTTAGACAGGGAGGAGATACGCAGTATTTT. Translated, it gives CASSFALRQGGDTQYF.